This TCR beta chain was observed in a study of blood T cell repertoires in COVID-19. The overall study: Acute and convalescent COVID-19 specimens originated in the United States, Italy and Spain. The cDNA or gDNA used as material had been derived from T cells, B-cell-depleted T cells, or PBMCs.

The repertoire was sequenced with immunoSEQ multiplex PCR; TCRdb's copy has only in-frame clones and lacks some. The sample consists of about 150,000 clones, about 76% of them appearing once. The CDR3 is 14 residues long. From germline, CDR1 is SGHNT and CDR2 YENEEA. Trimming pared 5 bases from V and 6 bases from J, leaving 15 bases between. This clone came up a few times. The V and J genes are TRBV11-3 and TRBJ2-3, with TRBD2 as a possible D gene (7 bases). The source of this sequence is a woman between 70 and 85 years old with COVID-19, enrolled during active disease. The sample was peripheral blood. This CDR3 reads CASSLTGGPDTQYF. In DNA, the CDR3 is TGTGCCAGCAGCCTTACCGGGGGGCCGGATACGCAGTATTTT.